These 12 T cell receptor beta chains were all obtained from the same sample, sequenced in a study of T cell clonality in common variable immunodeficiency. TCRdb keeps only in-frame clones here, not all; method: immunoSEQ multiplex PCR. The sample shows around 50,000 clones, none of them appearing just once. The sample consisted of peripheral blood mononuclear cells. Every receptor here comes from a person between 18 and 75 years old in good health.

This clone was observed many times. Read coverage stops 3 residues before the CDR3 terminus; the germline J gene supplies the remainder. The chain carries TRBV19 and TRBJ1-1; 9 bases map to TRBD1. The ends lost 5 bases at V and 4 bases at J; junction bases unmatched: 11. Germline loops: CDR1 LNHDA, CDR2 SQIVND (reference sequence). This CDR3 region has 16 residues. CDR3 DNA (partial): TGTGCCAGTAGTGCCCGGACAGGGGTTGGTGCCACTGAA. Translation gives CASSARTGVGATE. Given in full, the CDR3 is CASSARTGVGATEAFF.

This clone has a handful of counts. The missing CDR3 end, 3 residues past where the read stops, is filled in from the germline J gene. The chain has TRBV5-1 and TRBJ2-5; D is possibly TRBD1 (5 bases). The V and J ends lost 3 bases and 5 bases respectively, with 11 bases between them. The CDR3 is 13 residues long. Germline V gene data show CDR1 as SGHRS and CDR2 as YFSETQ. CDR3 DNA (partial): TGCGCCAGCAGCTCCGGACAAGGGGAGACC. It specifies CASSSGQGET. The whole CDR3 is CASSSGQGETQYF.

This clone was recorded a few times. The sequenced fragment ends 3 residues before the CDR3 boundary, so the rest is inferred from the germline J gene. The rearrangement links TRBV5-6 to TRBJ1-2; weak D call: TRBD1 (5 bases). Germline V gene sequence: CDR1 SGHDT, CDR2 YYEEEE. The CDR3 spans 12 residues. CDR3 loop: CASSRQLETYTF. The CDR3 DNA, read in part, is TGTGCCAGCAGCAGACAGTTGGAGACC.

This clone was detected ten times or more. Sequencing ends 3 residues short of the CDR3 end; the germline J gene provides the rest. This chain links TRBV5-1 with TRBJ1-2; 8 bases align to TRBD1. Germline V gene data show CDR1 as SGHRS and CDR2 as YFSETQ. This CDR3 is built from 12 residues. V was clipped by 4 bases and J by 7 bases; unmatched bases: 3. The CDR3: CASSDGTGGYTF. CDR3 DNA (partial): TGCGCCAGCAGCGACGGGACAGGTGGC.

This clone came up many times. The read halts 3 residues ahead of the CDR3 end, with the missing end drawn from the germline J gene. The rearrangement links TRBV18 to TRBJ1-2, with TRBD1 matching 7 bases. This CDR3 has 19 residues. Unmatched junction bases numbered 18, after V lost 4 bases and J lost 1 base. Germline lookup yields CDR1 KGHSH and CDR2 LQKENI. The CDR3 here is CASSLFRPGQRALNYGYTF. CDR3 DNA (partial): TGTGCCAGCTCACTTTTCCGGCCGGGACAGAGAGCTCTTAACTATGGC. The variable domain in full, completed from reference TRBV18 and TRBJ1-2, reads NAGVMQNPRHLVRRRGQEARLRCSPMKGHSHVYWYRQLPEEGLKFMVYLQKENIIDESGMPKERFSAEFPKEGPSILRIQQVVRGDSAAYFCASSLFRPGQRALNYGYTFGSGTRLTVV.

In this sample, this clone turned up many times. The read ends 3 residues shy of where the CDR3 ends; the end is completed using the germline J gene. The gene calls are TRBV5-1 and TRBJ2-7; TRBD1 matches at 12 bases. Trimming cost V 2 bases and J 5 bases; bases outside gene matches: 2. The CDR3 spans 14 residues. Germline loops: CDR1 SGHRS, CDR2 YFSETQ. The chain's CDR3 is CASSLGTGGNEQYF. Incomplete CDR3 DNA: TGCGCCAGCAGCTTAGGGACAGGGGGCAACGAG.

This clone was seen many times. Sequencing ends 3 residues short of the CDR3 end; the germline J gene provides the rest. This chain joins TRBV20-1 and TRBJ2-7, with D perhaps matching TRBD1 (7 bases). The germline V gene has CDR1 DFQATT and CDR2 SNEGSKA (reference sequence). V lost 7 bases and J lost 6, with 13 bases in between. The CDR3 is 11 amino acids. The DNA read from the CDR3 is TGCAGTGTGTCGCAGGGGGGCGAG. It translates to CSVSQGGE. The whole CDR3 is CSVSQGGEQYF.

The sample holds a few counts of this clone. The CDR3 end falls 3 residues outside the read, so it is completed with the germline J gene. This chain uses TRBV19 with TRBJ1-2; 10 bases line up with TRBD1. The germline CDR1 and CDR2 sequences are LNHDA and SQIVND (reference sequence). The length of the CDR3 is 15 residues. The CDR3 bases that were read are TGTGCCAGTAGTATACAGACAGGGGGCCACTACGAC. Translated, it gives CASSIQTGGHYD. The whole CDR3 protein reads CASSIQTGGHYDYTF.

This clone was recorded at least ten times. The CDR3 end lies 3 residues beyond the end of the read and is filled in from the germline J gene. This rearrangement joins TRBV5-6 to TRBJ1-6, with 7 bases matching TRBD1. CDR1 SGHDT and CDR2 YYEEEE come from the germline V gene. V lost 5 bases and J lost 8; bases outside the gene matches: 10. The CDR3 loop spans 15 amino acids. The sequenced CDR3 bases are TGTGCCAGCAGGGGAGAGGGGGCGCTGGATTCACCC. Amino acids: CASRGEGALDSP. The full CDR3 reads CASRGEGALDSPLHF.

This clone has a count of ten or more. The read terminates 3 residues before the CDR3 end, so the remaining end is supplied by the germline J gene. The gene calls are TRBV11-3 and TRBJ2-1; tentatively, D is TRBD1 (5 bases). The V end lost 5 bases, the J end lost 7 bases, and 12 bases lay between the germline ends. The CDR3 length is 13 residues. Germline V CDR1 and CDR2: SGHNT, YENEEA. CDR3 DNA (partial): TGTGCCAGCAGCCAGGGTTCTGGAAATGAG. Its translation is CASSQGSGNE. In full, the CDR3 reads CASSQGSGNEQFF.

In its sample, this clone was seen many times. This chain's CDR3 is CSARTTSGTYNEQFF. CDR3 DNA (partial): TGCAGTGCTCGAACGACTAGCGGGACTTACAATGAG. This sequence joins TRBV20-1 and TRBJ2-1; 11 nucleotides align to TRBD2. Read data end 3 residues before the CDR3 end; the end is taken from the germline J gene. Germline CDR1 and CDR2: DFQATT and SNEGSKA (reference sequence). The CDR3 covers 15 residues. J gave up 4 bases and V 5 bases, and 7 bases lay outside the gene matches.

This clone was observed at least ten times. The read gets to within 3 residues of the CDR3 end, and the germline J gene fills in the rest. The chain uses TRBV18 and TRBJ2-5; no definite D call. The CDR3 contains 13 residues. V was cut by 0 bases and J by 5 bases, with 7 bases left in between. CDR1 is KGHSH, CDR2 LQKENI, per germline. The CDR3 sequence is CASSPPLVETQYF. CDR3 DNA, as far as it was read: TGTGCCAGCTCACCACCGTTAGTGGAGACC.